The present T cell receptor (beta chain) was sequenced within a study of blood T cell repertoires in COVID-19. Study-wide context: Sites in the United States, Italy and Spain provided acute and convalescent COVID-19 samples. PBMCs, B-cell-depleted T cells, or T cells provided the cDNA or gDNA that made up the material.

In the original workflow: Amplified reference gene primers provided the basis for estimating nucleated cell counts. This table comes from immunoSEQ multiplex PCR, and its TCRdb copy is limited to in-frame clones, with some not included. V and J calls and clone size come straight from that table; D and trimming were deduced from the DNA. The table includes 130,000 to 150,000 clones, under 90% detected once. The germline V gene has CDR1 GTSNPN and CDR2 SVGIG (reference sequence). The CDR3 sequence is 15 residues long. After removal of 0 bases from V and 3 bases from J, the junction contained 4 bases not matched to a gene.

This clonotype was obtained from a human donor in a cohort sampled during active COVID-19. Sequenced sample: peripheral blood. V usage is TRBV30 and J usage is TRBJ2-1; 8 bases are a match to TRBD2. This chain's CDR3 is CAWSVGAGDYNEQFF. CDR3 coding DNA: TGTGCCTGGAGTGTGGGAGCGGGGGACTACAATGAGCAGTTCTTC.